Each of the 14 T cell receptor beta chains below was sequenced from the same sample in a study of blood T cells in healthy people across ages. PCR was performed a second time for roughly 7 to 11 cycles using a sample-barcoded 5' primer and a J-beta primer mix. One entry per CDR3 protein, called by TCRdb with MiXCR from the 5' RACE reads. The sample holds roughly 1 million distinct CDR3 sequences, roughly a quarter seen once. The same data also went into a second study, on T cells of mothers and their children.

Input material: blood. All receptors derive from a girl aged 2-10 years in good health.

This clonotype appeared a few times. The chain is built from TRBV6-5 and TRBJ1-4, with TRBD1 as a possible D gene (6 bases). The CDR3 sequence is 13 residues long. Between the trimmed V and J ends, which lost 6 bases and 8 bases, there was a span of 13 bases. Germline CDR1 MNHEY, CDR2 SVGAGI. The CDR3 loop reads CASRRGTQEKLFF. The DNA of the CDR3 is TGTGCCAGCAGGAGGGGGACTCAAGAAAAACTGTTTTTT.

This chain links TRBV28 with TRBJ1-5; TRBD1 agrees at 8 bases. This CDR3 has 13 amino acids. J lost 5 bases, V lost 10 bases, and 7 bases had no gene match. CDR1 is MDHEN and CDR2 is SYDVKM in the germline V gene. The CDR3: CATTQGGYQPQHF. As DNA, the CDR3 is TGTGCCACCACACAGGGGGGGTATCAGCCCCAGCATTTT.

The chain employs TRBV28 and TRBJ2-1; D gene unclear. The germline V and J ends were trimmed by 3 bases and 0 bases, with 12 bases remaining between them. Per the germline V gene, CDR1 is MDHEN and CDR2 is SYDVKM. This CDR3 contains 16 residues. CDR3 nucleotide sequence: TGTGCCAGCAGTTTTATTGGCGTTAACTCCTACAATGAGCAGTTCTTC. It translates to CASSFIGVNSYNEQFF.

This chain links TRBV9 with TRBJ2-7, with unresolved D. V was trimmed by 4 bases and J by 7 bases, leaving 21 bases between them. CDR1 is SGDLS and CDR2 is YYNGEE in the germline V gene. The CDR3 is made up of 15 amino acids. CDR3 in DNA: TGTGCCAGCAGCCCCCGGGCAGACGGGTTTTCGGAGCAGTACTTC. This gives the protein CASSPRADGFSEQYF.

The V and J genes are TRBV29-1 and TRBJ2-7, with D possibly being TRBD1 (6 bases). Trimming removed 5 bases at V and 3 bases at J, with 14 bases between. Germline V gives CDR1 SQVTM, CDR2 ANQGSEA. This CDR3 contains 13 residues. The CDR3 here is CSVSEGDFYEQYF. The CDR3 region has the DNA TGCAGCGTTAGCGAGGGGGATTTCTACGAGCAGTACTTC.

This chain links TRBV4-1 with TRBJ1-2; the D gene is possibly TRBD1 (5 bases). In germline, CDR1 is MGHRA, CDR2 YSYEKL. V lost 6 bases and J lost 5, with 22 bases in between. The length of the CDR3 is 16 residues. In nucleotides, the CDR3 is TGCGCCAGCAGTAGCTTATCAGGAACGGGGGTTTATGGCTACACCTTC. Translated: CASSSLSGTGVYGYTF.

This rearrangement joins TRBV18 to TRBJ1-2; 7 nucleotides line up with TRBD1. The CDR3 runs to 14 residues. Trimming cost V 4 bases and J 4 bases; bases outside gene matches: 6. The germline V gene encodes CDR1 KGHSH and CDR2 LQKENI. CDR3 DNA sequence: TGTGCCAGCTCACGTCTTGGGGACAGCTATGGCTACACCTTC. Its translation is CASSRLGDSYGYTF.

This clonotype was seen just once. The chain combines TRBV5-1 with TRBJ2-5; possibly TRBD1 or TRBD2 for D (6 bases each). Germline V lookup: CDR1 SGHRS, CDR2 YFSETQ. The CDR3 spans 16 residues. V was clipped by 4 bases and J by 1 base, with 17 bases between them. CDR3 sequence: CASSQGGSGFQETQYF. DNA for the CDR3: TGCGCCAGCAGCCAAGGGGGGAGTGGATTCCAAGAGACCCAGTACTTC. Using reference TRBV5-1 and TRBJ2-5 for the parts outside the CDR3, the full variable domain is KAGVTQTPRYLIKTRGQQVTLSCSPISGHRSVSWYQQTPGQGLQFLFEYFSETQRNKGNFPGRFSGRQFSNSRSEMNVSTLELGDSALYLCASSQGGSGFQETQYFGPGTRLLVL.

The V call is TRBV25-1, the J call TRBJ1-1, with a possible D match to TRBD1 (6 bases). The CDR3 is made up of 15 amino acids. The germline gives CDR1 MGHDK, CDR2 SYGVNS. Trimming pared 4 bases from V and 1 base from J, leaving 13 bases between. CDR3 DNA sequence: TGTGCCAGCAGTGCATCGACAGGACAGAACACTGAAGCTTTCTTT. It specifies CASSASTGQNTEAFF.

V usage is TRBV7-9 and J usage is TRBJ1-2, with 9 nucleotides matching TRBD1. After removal of 8 bases from V and 13 bases from J, the junction contained 20 bases not matched to a gene. The CDR3 runs 15 residues. Germline CDR1 SEHNR, CDR2 FQNEAQ (reference sequence). CDR3 bases: TGTGCCAGCGACGGGACAGGGAGGGATGGGGTGGCCTTCACCTTC. Its translation: CASDGTGRDGVAFTF. Variable domain in full (rest from reference TRBV7-9 and TRBJ1-2): DTGVSQNPRHKITKRGQNVTFRCDPISEHNRLYWYRQTLGQGPEFLTYFQNEAQLEKSRLLSDRFSAERPKGSFSTLEIQRTEQGDSAMYLCASDGTGRDGVAFTFGSGTRLTVV.

With regard to this clonotype: The junction departs from the called germline gene at one end, perhaps through a read error. The J gene is TRBJ1-3, the V gene TRBV7-2; unclear D gene. The CDR3 runs to 14 residues. Germline V gene lookup returns CDR1 SGHTA and CDR2 FQGNSA. The CDR3 protein is CAGSLDPEGNTIYF. DNA for the CDR3: TGTGCCGGCAGCTTAGATCCCGAAGGAAACACCATATATTTT.

The chain recombines TRBV12-3 or TRBV12-4 with TRBJ2-4; possible D gene TRBD2, 6 bases. Trimming took 5 bases from V and 2 from J, leaving 19 bases between them. CDR3 length equals 17 residues. The CDR3 coding sequence is TGTGCCAGCAGTCCTCATCGGGACTCCCTAACCAAAAACATTCAGTACTTC. This encodes CASSPHRDSLTKNIQYF.

Regarding this clonotype: One end of the junction fails to match germline, which may point to a read error. J is TRBJ1-1 and V is TRBV7-9; no definite D call. Germline V CDR1 and CDR2: SEHNR, FQNEAQ (reference sequence). This CDR3 has 11 residues. The CDR3 is CASSSTPEAFF. The CDR3, as DNA: TGTGCCAGCAGCTCAACCCCTGAGGCTTTCTTT.

This chain joins TRBV4-3 and TRBJ1-1; possibly TRBD1 for D (5 bases). Between the trimmed V and J ends, which lost 0 bases and 5 bases, there was a span of 19 bases. The germline V gene encodes CDR1 LGHNA and CDR2 YSLEER. CDR3 size: 17 residues. CDR3 loop: CASSQEILTGVRTEAFF. Written as DNA, the CDR3 is TGCGCCAGCAGCCAAGAAATTTTGACGGGGGTTAGGACTGAAGCTTTCTTT.